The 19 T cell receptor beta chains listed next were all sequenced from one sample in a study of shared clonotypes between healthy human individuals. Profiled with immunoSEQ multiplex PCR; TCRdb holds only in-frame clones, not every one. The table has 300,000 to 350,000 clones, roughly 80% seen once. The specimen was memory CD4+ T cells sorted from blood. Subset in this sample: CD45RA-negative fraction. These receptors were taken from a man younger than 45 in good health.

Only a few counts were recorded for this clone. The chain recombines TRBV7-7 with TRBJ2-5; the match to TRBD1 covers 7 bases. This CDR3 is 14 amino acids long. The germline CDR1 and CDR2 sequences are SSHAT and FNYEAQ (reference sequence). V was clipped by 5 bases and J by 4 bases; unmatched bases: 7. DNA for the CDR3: TGTGCCAGCAGCCCAACAGGGGCAGGAGAGACCCAGTACTTC. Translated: CASSPTGAGETQYF.

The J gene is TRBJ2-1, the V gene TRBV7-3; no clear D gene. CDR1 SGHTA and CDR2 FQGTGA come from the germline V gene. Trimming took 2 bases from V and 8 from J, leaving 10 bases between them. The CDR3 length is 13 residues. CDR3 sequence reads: CASSLFGSHEQFF. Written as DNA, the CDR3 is TGTGCCAGCAGCTTATTCGGTTCCCATGAGCAGTTCTTC.

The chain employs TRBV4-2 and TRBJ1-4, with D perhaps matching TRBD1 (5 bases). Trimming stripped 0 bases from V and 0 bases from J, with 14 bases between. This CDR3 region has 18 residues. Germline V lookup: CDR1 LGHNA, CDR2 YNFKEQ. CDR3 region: CASSQDFHRQPTNEKLFF. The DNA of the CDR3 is TGTGCCAGCAGCCAAGACTTCCATCGACAGCCAACTAATGAAAAACTGTTTTTT.

The CDR3 spells CASSWLAGGFNEQYF. CDR3 DNA: TGTGCCAGCAGTTGGCTAGCGGGAGGATTCAACGAGCAGTACTTC. The chain carries TRBV5-3 and TRBJ2-7; 11 bases align to TRBD2. TRBV5-3 is an ORF for which the function is uncertain. The CDR3 length is 15 residues. After removal of 8 bases from V and 5 bases from J, the junction contained 12 bases not matched to a gene.

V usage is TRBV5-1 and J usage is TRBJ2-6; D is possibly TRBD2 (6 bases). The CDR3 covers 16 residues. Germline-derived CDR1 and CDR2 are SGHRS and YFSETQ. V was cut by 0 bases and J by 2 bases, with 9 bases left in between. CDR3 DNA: TGCGCCAGCAGCTTGGTCTCGGGGGCTGGGGCCAACGTCCTGACTTTC. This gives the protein CASSLVSGAGANVLTF. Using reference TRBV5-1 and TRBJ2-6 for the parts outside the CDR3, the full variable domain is KAGVTQTPRYLIKTRGQQVTLSCSPISGHRSVSWYQQTPGQGLQFLFEYFSETQRNKGNFPGRFSGRQFSNSRSEMNVSTLELGDSALYLCASSLVSGAGANVLTFGAGSRLTVL.

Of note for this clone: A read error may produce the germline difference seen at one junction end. The CDR3, as DNA: TGCGCCAGCAGATTGGGGGCAATATCCTACAATGAGCAGTTCTTC. The encoded protein is CASRLGAISYNEQFF. This chain uses TRBV5-1 with TRBJ2-1; TRBD1 is a possible D gene (6 bases). This CDR3 is 15 amino acids long. The germline CDR1 and CDR2 sequences are SGHRS and YFSETQ.

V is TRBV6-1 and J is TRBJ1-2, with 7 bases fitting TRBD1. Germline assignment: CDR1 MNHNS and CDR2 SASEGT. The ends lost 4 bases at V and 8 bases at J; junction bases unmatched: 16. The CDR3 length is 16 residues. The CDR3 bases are TGTGCCAGCAGTGGGACGCCAACCGGAGGGGGCAACGGCTACACCTTC. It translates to CASSGTPTGGGNGYTF.

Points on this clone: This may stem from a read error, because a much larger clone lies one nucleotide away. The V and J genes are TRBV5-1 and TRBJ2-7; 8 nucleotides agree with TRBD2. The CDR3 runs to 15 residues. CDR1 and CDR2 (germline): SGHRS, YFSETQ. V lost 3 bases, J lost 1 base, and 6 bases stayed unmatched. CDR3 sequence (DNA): TGCGCCAGCAGCTCACTTAGCGGGATATCCTACGAGCAGTACTTC. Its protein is CASSSLSGISYEQYF.

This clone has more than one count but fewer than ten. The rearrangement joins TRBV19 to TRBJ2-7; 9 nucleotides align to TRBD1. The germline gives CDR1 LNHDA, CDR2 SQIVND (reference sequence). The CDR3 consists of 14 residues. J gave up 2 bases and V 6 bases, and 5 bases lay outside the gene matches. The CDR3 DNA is TGTGCCAGTAGACCGGGACAGGGAGCCTACGAGCAGTACTTC. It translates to CASRPGQGAYEQYF.

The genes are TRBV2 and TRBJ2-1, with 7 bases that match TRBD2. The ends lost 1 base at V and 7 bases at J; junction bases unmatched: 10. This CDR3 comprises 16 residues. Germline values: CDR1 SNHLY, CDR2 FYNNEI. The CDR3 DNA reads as TGTGCCAGCAGTGAAGAGAGGGCTAGCGGCTATAATGAGCAGTTCTTC. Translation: CASSEERASGYNEQFF. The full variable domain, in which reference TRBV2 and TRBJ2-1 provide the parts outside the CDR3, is EPEVTQTPSHQVTQMGQEVILRCVPISNHLYFYWYRQILGQKVEFLVSFYNNEISEKSEIFDDQFSVERPDGSNFTLKIRSTKLEDSAMYFCASSEERASGYNEQFFGPGTRLTVL.

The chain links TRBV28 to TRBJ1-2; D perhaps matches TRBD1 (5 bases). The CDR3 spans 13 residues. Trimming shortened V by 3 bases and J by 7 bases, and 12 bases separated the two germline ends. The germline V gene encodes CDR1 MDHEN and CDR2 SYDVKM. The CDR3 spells CASSLVGGSGYTF. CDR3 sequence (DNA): TGTGCCAGCAGTTTGGTGGGGGGATCTGGCTACACCTTC.

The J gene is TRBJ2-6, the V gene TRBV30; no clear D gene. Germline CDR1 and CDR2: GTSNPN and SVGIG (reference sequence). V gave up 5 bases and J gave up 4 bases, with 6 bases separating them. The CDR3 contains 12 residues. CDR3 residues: CAWAQGANVLTF. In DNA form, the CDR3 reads TGTGCCTGGGCCCAAGGGGCCAACGTCCTGACTTTC.

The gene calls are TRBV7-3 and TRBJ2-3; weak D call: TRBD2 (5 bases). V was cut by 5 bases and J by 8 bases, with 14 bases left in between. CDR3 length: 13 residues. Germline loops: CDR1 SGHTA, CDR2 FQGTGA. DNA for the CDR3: TGTGCCAGCAGCACCAGACTGGAGGCTACGCAGTATTTT. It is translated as CASSTRLEATQYF.

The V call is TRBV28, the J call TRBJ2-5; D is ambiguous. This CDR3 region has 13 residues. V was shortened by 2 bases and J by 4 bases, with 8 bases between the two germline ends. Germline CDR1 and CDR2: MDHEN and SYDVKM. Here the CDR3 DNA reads TGTGCCAGCAGTTTAATTGGCAGAGAGACCCAGTACTTC. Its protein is CASSLIGRETQYF.

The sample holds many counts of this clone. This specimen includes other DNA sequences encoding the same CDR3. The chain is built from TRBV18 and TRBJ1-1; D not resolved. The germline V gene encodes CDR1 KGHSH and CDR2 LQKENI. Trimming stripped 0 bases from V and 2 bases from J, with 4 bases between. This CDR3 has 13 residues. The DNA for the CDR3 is TGTGCCAGCTCACCACCGGGAAACACTGAAGCTTTCTTT. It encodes CASSPPGNTEAFF.

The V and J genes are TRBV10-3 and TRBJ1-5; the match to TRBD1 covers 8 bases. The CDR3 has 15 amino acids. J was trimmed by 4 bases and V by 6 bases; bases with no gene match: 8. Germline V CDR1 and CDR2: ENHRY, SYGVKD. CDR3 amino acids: CAISIGQGYNQPQHF. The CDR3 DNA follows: TGTGCCATCAGCATAGGACAGGGCTATAATCAGCCCCAGCATTTT.

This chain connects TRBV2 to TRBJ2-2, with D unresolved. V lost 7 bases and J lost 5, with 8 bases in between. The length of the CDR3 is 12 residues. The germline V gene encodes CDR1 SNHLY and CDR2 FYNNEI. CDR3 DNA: TGTGCCAGCACCGAAGAAACCGGGGAGCTGTTTTTT. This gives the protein CASTEETGELFF. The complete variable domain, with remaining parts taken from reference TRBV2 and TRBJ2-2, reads EPEVTQTPSHQVTQMGQEVILRCVPISNHLYFYWYRQILGQKVEFLVSFYNNEISEKSEIFDDQFSVERPDGSNFTLKIRSTKLEDSAMYFCASTEETGELFFGEGSRLTVL.

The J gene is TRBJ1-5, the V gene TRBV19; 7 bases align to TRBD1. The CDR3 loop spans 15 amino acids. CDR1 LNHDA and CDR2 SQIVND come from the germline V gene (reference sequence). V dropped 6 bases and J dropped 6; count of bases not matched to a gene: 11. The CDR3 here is CASRSRQGQIQPQHF. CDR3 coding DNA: TGTGCCAGTAGATCAAGACAGGGTCAGATTCAGCCCCAGCATTTT.

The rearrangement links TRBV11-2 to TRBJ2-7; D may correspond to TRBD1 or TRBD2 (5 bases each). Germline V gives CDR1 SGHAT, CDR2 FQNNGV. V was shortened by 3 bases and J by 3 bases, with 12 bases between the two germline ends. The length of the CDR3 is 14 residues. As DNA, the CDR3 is TGTGCCAGCAGCTTTGTGGGACGCGACTACGAGCAGTACTTC. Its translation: CASSFVGRDYEQYF. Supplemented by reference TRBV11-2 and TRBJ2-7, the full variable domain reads EAGVAQSPRYKIIEKRQSVAFWCNPISGHATLYWYQQILGQGPKLLIQFQNNGVVDDSQLPKDRFSAERLKGVDSTLKIQPAKLEDSAVYLCASSFVGRDYEQYFGPGTRLTVT.